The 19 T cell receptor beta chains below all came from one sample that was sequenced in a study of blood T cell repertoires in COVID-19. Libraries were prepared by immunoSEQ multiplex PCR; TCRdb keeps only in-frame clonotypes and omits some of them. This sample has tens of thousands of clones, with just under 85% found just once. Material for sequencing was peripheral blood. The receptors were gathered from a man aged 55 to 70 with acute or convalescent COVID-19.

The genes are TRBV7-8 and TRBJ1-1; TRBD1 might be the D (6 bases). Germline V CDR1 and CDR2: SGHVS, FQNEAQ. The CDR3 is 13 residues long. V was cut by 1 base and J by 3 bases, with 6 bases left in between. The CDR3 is CASSLDRDTEAFF. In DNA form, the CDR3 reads TGTGCCAGCAGCTTAGACAGGGACACTGAAGCTTTCTTT.

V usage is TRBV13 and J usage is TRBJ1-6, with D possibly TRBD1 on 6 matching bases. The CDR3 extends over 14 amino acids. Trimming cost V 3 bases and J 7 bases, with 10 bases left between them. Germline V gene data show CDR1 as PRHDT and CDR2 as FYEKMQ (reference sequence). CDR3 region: CASSFVGANSPLHF. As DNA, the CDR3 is TGTGCCAGCAGCTTCGTGGGGGCAAATTCACCCCTCCACTTT.

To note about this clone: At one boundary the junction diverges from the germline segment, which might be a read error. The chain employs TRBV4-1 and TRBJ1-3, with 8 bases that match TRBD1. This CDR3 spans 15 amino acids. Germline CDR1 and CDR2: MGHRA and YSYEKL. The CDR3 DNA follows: TGCGCCAGCAGCCAAGAAGGCGGACAGGGAAGCACCATATATTTT. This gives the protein CASSQEGGQGSTIYF.

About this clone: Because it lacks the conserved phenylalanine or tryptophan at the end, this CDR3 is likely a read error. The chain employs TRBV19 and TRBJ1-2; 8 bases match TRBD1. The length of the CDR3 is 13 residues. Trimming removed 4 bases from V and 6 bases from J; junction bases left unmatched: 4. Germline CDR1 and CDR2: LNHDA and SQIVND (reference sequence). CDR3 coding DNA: TGTGCCAGTAGTACCGGGACAGGAGATGGCTACACCCTC. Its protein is CASSTGTGDGYTL.

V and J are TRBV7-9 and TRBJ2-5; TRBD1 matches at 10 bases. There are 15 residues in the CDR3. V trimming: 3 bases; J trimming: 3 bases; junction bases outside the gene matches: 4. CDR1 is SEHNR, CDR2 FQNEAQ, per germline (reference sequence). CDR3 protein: CASSFLDRGEETQYF. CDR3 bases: TGTGCCAGCAGCTTCTTGGACAGGGGGGAAGAGACCCAGTACTTC.

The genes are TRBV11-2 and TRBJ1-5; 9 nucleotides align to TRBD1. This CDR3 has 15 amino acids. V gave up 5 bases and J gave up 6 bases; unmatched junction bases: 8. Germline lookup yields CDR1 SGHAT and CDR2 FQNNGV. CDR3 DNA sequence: TGTGCCAGCAGCCCCGGGACAGGGCAAAGTCAGCCCCAGCATTTT. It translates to CASSPGTGQSQPQHF.

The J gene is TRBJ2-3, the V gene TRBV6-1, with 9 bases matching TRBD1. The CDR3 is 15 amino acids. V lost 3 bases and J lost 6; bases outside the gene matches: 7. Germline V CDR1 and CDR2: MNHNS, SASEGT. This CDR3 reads CASSEWGTGTDTQYF. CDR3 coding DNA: TGTGCCAGCAGTGAGTGGGGGACAGGGACGGATACGCAGTATTTT.

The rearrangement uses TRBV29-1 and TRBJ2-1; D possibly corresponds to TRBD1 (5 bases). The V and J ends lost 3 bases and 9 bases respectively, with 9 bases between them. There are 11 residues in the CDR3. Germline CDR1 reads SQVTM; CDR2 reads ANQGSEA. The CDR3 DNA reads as TGCAGCGTTGAGGTAGGGGTTGAGCAGTTCTTC. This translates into CSVEVGVEQFF.

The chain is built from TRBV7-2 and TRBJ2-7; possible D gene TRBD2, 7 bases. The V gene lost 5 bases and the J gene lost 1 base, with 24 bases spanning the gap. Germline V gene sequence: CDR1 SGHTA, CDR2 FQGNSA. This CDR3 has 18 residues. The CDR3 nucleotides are TGTGCCAGCAGCCCGAGTATAGGACGGGGGGCGATATCCTACGAGCAGTACTTC. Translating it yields CASSPSIGRGAISYEQYF.

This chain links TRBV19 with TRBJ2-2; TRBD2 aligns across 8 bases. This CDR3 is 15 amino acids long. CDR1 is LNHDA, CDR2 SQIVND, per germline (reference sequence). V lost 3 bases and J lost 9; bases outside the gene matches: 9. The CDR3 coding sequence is TGTGCCAGTAGTATCGGGGGGGCTTTAGCCTGGGAGCTGTTTTTT. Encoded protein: CASSIGGALAWELFF.

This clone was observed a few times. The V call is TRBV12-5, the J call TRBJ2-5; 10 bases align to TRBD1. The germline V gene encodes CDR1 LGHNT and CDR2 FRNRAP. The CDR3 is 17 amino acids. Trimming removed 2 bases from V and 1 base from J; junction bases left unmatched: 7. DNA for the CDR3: TGTGCTAGTGGTTTGCCCCGGGACAGGGGCTTCCAAGAGACCCAGTACTTC. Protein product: CASGLPRDRGFQETQYF. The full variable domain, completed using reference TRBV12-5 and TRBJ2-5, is DARVTQTPRHKVTEMGQEVTMRCQPILGHNTVFWYRQTMMQGLELLAYFRNRAPLDDSGMPKDRFSAEMPDATLATLKIQPSEPRDSAVYFCASGLPRDRGFQETQYFGPGTRLLVL.

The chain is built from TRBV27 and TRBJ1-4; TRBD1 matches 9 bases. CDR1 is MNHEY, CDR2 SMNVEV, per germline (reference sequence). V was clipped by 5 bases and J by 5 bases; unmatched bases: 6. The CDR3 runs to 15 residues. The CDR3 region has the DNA TGTGCCAGCAGTAGACCCGGGACAGGGAATGAAAAACTGTTTTTT. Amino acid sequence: CASSRPGTGNEKLFF.

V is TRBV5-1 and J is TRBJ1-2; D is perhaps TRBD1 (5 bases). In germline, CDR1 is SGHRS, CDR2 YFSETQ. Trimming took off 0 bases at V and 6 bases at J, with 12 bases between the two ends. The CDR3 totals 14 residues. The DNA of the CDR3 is TGCGCCAGCAGCTTGGGGCAGGGTAGTCATGGCTACACCTTC. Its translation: CASSLGQGSHGYTF. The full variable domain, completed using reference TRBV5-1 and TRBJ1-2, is KAGVTQTPRYLIKTRGQQVTLSCSPISGHRSVSWYQQTPGQGLQFLFEYFSETQRNKGNFPGRFSGRQFSNSRSEMNVSTLELGDSALYLCASSLGQGSHGYTFGSGTRLTVV.

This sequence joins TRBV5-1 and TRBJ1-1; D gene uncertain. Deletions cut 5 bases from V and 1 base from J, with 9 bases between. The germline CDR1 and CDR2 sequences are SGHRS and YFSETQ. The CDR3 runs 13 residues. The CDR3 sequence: CASSEGANTEAFF. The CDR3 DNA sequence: TGCGCCAGCAGTGAGGGAGCGAACACTGAAGCTTTCTTT.

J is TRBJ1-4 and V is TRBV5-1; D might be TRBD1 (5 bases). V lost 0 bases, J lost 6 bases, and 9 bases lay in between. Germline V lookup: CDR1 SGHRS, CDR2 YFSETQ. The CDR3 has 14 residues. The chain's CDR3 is CASSLDGADEKLFF. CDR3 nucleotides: TGCGCCAGCAGCTTGGATGGGGCGGATGAAAAACTGTTTTTT. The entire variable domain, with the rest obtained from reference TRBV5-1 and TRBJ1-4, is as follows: KAGVTQTPRYLIKTRGQQVTLSCSPISGHRSVSWYQQTPGQGLQFLFEYFSETQRNKGNFPGRFSGRQFSNSRSEMNVSTLELGDSALYLCASSLDGADEKLFFGSGTQLSVL.

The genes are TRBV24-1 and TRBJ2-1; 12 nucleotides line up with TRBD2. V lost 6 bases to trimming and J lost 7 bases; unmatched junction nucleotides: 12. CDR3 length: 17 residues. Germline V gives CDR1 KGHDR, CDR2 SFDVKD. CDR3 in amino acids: CATSPTSGGPNGNEQFF. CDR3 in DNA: TGTGCCACCAGTCCCACTAGCGGGGGGCCGAACGGTAATGAGCAGTTCTTC.

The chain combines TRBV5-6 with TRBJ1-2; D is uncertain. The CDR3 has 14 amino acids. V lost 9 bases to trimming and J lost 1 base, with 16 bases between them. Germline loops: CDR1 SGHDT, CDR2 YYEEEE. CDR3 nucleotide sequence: TGTGCCACCAACTTTGGTAGTAATAACTATGGCTACACCTTC. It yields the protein CATNFGSNNYGYTF.

The DNA for the CDR3 is TGTGCCAGCTCACCACCGAGACAGGGGCGTATCAACACTGAAGCTTTCTTT. Translated: CASSPPRQGRINTEAFF. The V call is TRBV18, the J call TRBJ1-1; 8 bases match TRBD1. This CDR3 is built from 17 residues. Germline V gene data show CDR1 as KGHSH and CDR2 as LQKENI. The V and J ends lost 0 bases and 2 bases, in that order; junction bases with no gene match: 8.

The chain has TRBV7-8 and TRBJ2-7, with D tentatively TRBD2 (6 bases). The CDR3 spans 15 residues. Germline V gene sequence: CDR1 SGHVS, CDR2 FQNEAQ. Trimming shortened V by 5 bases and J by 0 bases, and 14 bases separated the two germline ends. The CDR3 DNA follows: TGTGCCAGCAGCCCCTCTGGGGGGTACTCCTACGAGCAGTACTTC. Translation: CASSPSGGYSYEQYF.